These T cell receptor beta chains were read from a single sample in a study of blood T cell repertoires in COVID-19. Sequenced by immunoSEQ multiplex PCR; TCRdb stores in-frame clones only, minus some. This sample has around 200,000 clones, with less than 85% found just once. Specimen: peripheral blood. Every receptor here comes from a woman between 50 and 59 years old with acute or convalescent COVID-19. The CDR3 runs from the conserved cysteine through the conserved F or W. A D gene is named only where the DNA matches it firmly. Rows give clone size only sometimes, using once, few, many, or a class for an expanded clone.

D	V	J	size	DNA	CDR3
.	TRBV12-3/TRBV12-4	TRBJ1-5	.	TGTGCCAGCAGTGGCAATAGCAATCAGCCCCAGCATTTT	CASSGNSNQPQHF
.	TRBV23-1	TRBJ1-5	.	TGCGCCAGCAGTCAAGGGACTGGTGGGCAGCCCCAGCATTTT	CASSQGTGGQPQHF
.	TRBV14	TRBJ1-1	.	TGTGCCAGCAGCCAAACGAGACAATCTGAAGCTTTCTTT	CASSQTRQSEAFF
.	TRBV10-1	TRBJ2-6	.	TGCGCCAGCAGTGAGTCCTGGCAGAATTCTGGGGCCAACGTCCTGACTTTC	CASSESWQNSGANVLTF
.	TRBV4-1	TRBJ1-5	few	TGCGCCAGCAGCCAAGATTTCGGAGCTTTCGGGGGGTTGGGACAGCCCCAGCATTTT	CASSQDFGAFGGLGQPQHF
TRBD1	TRBV14	TRBJ2-1	few	TGTGCCAGCAGCCAAGTCGCCGACAGGGTAGGCCGCAATGAGCAGTTCTTC	CASSQVADRVGRNEQFF
.	TRBV7-9	TRBJ1-2	few	TGTGCCAGCAGCTCGGACTGGCTCTCCCTTTATGGCTACACCTTC	CASSSDWLSLYGYTF
TRBD1	TRBV3-1/TRBV3-2	TRBJ1-3	.	TGTGCCAGCGCGTCCGGGACAGGGGGCTCTGGAAACACCATATATTTT	CASASGTGGSGNTIYF
TRBD1	TRBV27	TRBJ2-5	.	TGTGCCAGCAGTACACAGGGGAGAGAGACCCAGTACTTC	CASSTQGRETQYF
.	TRBV28	TRBJ1-2	.	TGTGCCAGCTCCTCTCCGGGCTATGGCTACACCTTC	CASSSPGYGYTF
.	TRBV18	TRBJ1-1	.	TGTGCCAGCTCACCGAGTGTTATGAACACTGAAGCTTTCTTT	CASSPSVMNTEAFF
.	TRBV23-1	TRBJ1-2	.	TGCGCCAGCAGTCAATCAACGGGGGACGGCTACACCTTC	CASSQSTGDGYTF
TRBD1	TRBV28	TRBJ1-2	once	TGTGCCAGCAGTACGCAGACAGGGGGTCACTATGGCTACACCTTC	CASSTQTGGHYGYTF
.	TRBV30	TRBJ2-3	few	TGTGCCTGGAATCCAGAGGCAGATACGCAGTATTTT	CAWNPEADTQYF
TRBD1	TRBV10-3	TRBJ2-3	.	TGTGCCACCAGACAGGGGACCAGCACAGATACGCAGTATTTT	CATRQGTSTDTQYF
.	TRBV7-8	TRBJ1-6	.	TGTGCCAGCAGCTTAACTTTCTCGCGGGGTGGTAGCTCCTATAATTCACCCCTCCACTTT	CASSLTFSRGGSSYNSPLHF
TRBD1	TRBV19	TRBJ1-6	.	TGTGCCACCCAGCAGGGGACAGATAATTCACCCCTCCACTTT	CATQQGTDNSPLHF
.	TRBV27	TRBJ1-1	.	TGTGCCAGCACTCCCTGGGGGGGCAACACTGAAGCTTTCTTT	CASTPWGGNTEAFF
.	TRBV5-4	TRBJ2-7	once	TGTGCCAGCAGTCCCTTAGGGGCCCCCTACGAGCAGTACTTC	CASSPLGAPYEQYF
.	TRBV6-5	TRBJ1-5	.	TGTGCCAGCAGTTACAGAGCTAATCAGCCCCAGCATTTT	CASSYRANQPQHF